This T cell receptor (beta chain) was found in a study of shared clonotypes between healthy human individuals (dated by TCRdb to the early 2020s). With regard to the full study: The cohort comprised two women and a few men aged 18 to 49 years. For each donor, CD4 naive and CD4 memory were each given three plates, CD8 naive was given two plates, and CD8 memory was given one plate. The study deeply sequenced blood TCR repertoires of five healthy adults to estimate repertoire size and the extent of clonotype sharing between individuals. To increase sequencing depth and limit assay-specific biases, different laboratories used diverse techniques to prepare libraries and sequence TCR repertoires. Between about 0.94 and 8.9 billion PBMCs per donor were obtained by leukapheresis.

Using the deep immunoSEQ assay, TCR CDR3 regions were amplified from genomic DNA by multiplex PCR. Extracted genomic DNA from each cell subset was distributed evenly across all wells of several immunoSEQ 96-well plates, and each plate was treated as a replicate. For sorted subsets, 150 to 200 ng genomic DNA, equal to some 30,000 T cell genomes, was loaded into each replicate PCR. Purified libraries were quantified with a Qubit 3.0 fluorometer, sized on a Bioanalyzer 2100, and re-quantified with the KAPA Library Quantification kit. A separate single-read 150-cycle Illumina NextSeq 550 flow cell was used to sequence each immunoSEQ 96-well plate. On the authors' methods: Because only junctional sequences without quality scores were contained in the immunoSEQ output, filtering matching that applied to full-length reads could not be performed. Sequences were annotated with PyIR, a Python wrapper for IgBLAST v1.9, using IMGT germline references to assign V/J genes and CDR3. Reads were filtered out if the reads had weak V/J assignments (E-value above 1e-6), no CDR3, stop codons, out-of-frame junctions, or ambiguous translated residues. V3J clonotypes were defined as sequences sharing an identical inferred V gene, J gene, and CDR3 amino acid sequence. Percentage overlap between repertoires was computed as shared unique clonotypes divided by the size of the smaller repertoire. Three approaches were used to assess repertoire richness: RTK rarefaction, the Chao1 estimator, and Recon v2.1 estimates of unobserved clonotypes. For all TCRbeta clonotypes obtained by the gDNA method from four donors, generation probabilities were computed with OLGA. The immuneACCESS repertoire file appears here via TCRdb, limited to in-frame rearrangements. These files lack a portion of the clones; in checked studies, under half of the deficit traces to unresolved V genes, and the cause of the others is not known. Clone size and V and J calls were adopted from that table, with D and trimming inferred from the DNA. Within this sample are about 750,000 clones, with almost 95% of them counted one time only. More than 20% of the sample is in the top ten clones.

For CDR1 and CDR2, the germline V gene lists LGHNT and FRNRAP. The germline V and J ends show losses of 0 bases and 3 bases respectively, and no gene match explains 7 bases of the junction. From cysteine to phenylalanine, the CDR3 is 16 amino acids long. The entry retains the CDR3 DNA only, 48 bases that are in frame from base 1. About this clone itself: No cognate antigen has been identified for it. No per-base quality is available; no much larger clone lies one base away.

CD8 naive samples were CD45RO-negative cells positively selected for CCR7, giving a CD45RA+CCR7+ population that excluded TemRA cells. The donors were healthy, HIV-negative adults with no recently reported acute infections or vaccinations. All donors were Caucasian adults living in Nashville, Tennessee, USA. Blood was obtained by leukapheresis, after which PBMCs were separated by Ficoll-Histopaque density gradient centrifugation and cryopreserved in liquid nitrogen vapor phase. Purity and quantity of every magnetically sorted T cell population were checked by analytical flow cytometry. From each sorted fraction, genomic DNA was isolated and quantified by UV absorbance on a Nanodrop 2000c. Overall study results and their limits: Naive subsets generally had larger estimated clonotype richness than memory subsets. Across a handful of donors, around 5% of naive CD4, over 3% of naive CD8, around 2.1% of memory CD4, and 0.4% of memory CD8 clonotypes were shared. The genetic and exposure-history diversity represented was limited by the small number of donors. Pairwise subsampling led to the expectation that sequencing depth would affect the degree of clonotype sharing among donors. Only blood was sampled, and tissue TCR repertoires likely differ from those in blood. Compared with non-shared clonotypes, clonotypes shared by all four sorted-subset donors had higher generation probabilities. Rarefaction of sorted-subset datasets indicated incomplete sequencing despite the large sequencing depth.

This sequence uses TRBV12-5 and TRBJ2-7, with 8 central nucleotides matching TRBD2. What was sequenced was naive CD8+ T cells sorted from blood. According to the study, the label for this sample's cell subset or site signals: CD45RA+CCR7+. The source of this sequence is a man in his thirties or forties in good health. This receptor has the CDR3 CASGLVIGGACYEQYF. The DNA sequence is as follows: TGTGCTAGTGGTTTGGTAATCGGGGGGGCTTGCTACGAGCAGTACTTC.